This TCR beta chain originates from a study of shared clonotypes between healthy human individuals. Study-level background: Sampling drew on donors who were two women and three men aged 18 to 49. Per donor, CD8 memory used one plate, CD8 naive used two, CD4 memory used three and CD4 naive used three. Findings and caveats of the study: In general, naive subsets displayed greater estimated richness than memory subsets did.

In its sample, this clone was seen once. The antigen is unknown. The protocol was immunoSEQ multiplex PCR, while the TCRdb copy is restricted to in-frame clones and leaves out a portion. Among 2 million to 3 million clones listed, approximately 93% were seen once. V was clipped by 0 bases and J by 9 bases, with 12 bases between them. Germline CDR1 reads MGHRA; CDR2 reads YSYEKL. The CDR3 runs 15 residues. V gene TRBV4-1 combines with J gene TRBJ1-6, with unresolved D. Sequencing was done on a sample of naive CD4+ T cells from PBMCs. The sample's subset: CD45RA+ positively selected. The source of this sequence is a man younger than 30 in good health. Some clones in this sample may be carry-over from other donors' samples. CDR3 loop: CASSQESIGVSPLHF. DNA for the CDR3: TGCGCCAGCAGCCAAGAGAGCATTGGGGTTTCACCCCTCCACTTT.